In its sample, the clone carrying this T cell receptor beta chain was seen a few times. BIOMED2 TRB-A/B primer pools were used in multiplex TRB PCR. A single record per CDR3 protein comes from TCRdb applying MiXCR to the multiplex PCR reads. The table includes over 15,000 distinct CDR3 sequences, about 36% detected once. The source of the sample is a study of T and B cells in COVID-19 patients. V was clipped by 5 bases and J by 4 bases, with 10 bases between them. The germline V gene encodes CDR1 SEHNR and CDR2 FQNEAQ (reference sequence). The CDR3 is made up of 13 amino acids. Blood genomic DNA input for TRB amplification was about 240-500 ng.

Sequencing used blood. This rearrangement joins TRBV7-9 to TRBJ2-3, with a tentative D call TRBD1 (5 bases). This clonotype was sampled from a human donor with active COVID-19. CDR3 DNA sequence: TGTGCCAGCAGCCCCCCAGGGTCAGATACGCAGTATTTT. Its protein product is CASSPPGSDTQYF.